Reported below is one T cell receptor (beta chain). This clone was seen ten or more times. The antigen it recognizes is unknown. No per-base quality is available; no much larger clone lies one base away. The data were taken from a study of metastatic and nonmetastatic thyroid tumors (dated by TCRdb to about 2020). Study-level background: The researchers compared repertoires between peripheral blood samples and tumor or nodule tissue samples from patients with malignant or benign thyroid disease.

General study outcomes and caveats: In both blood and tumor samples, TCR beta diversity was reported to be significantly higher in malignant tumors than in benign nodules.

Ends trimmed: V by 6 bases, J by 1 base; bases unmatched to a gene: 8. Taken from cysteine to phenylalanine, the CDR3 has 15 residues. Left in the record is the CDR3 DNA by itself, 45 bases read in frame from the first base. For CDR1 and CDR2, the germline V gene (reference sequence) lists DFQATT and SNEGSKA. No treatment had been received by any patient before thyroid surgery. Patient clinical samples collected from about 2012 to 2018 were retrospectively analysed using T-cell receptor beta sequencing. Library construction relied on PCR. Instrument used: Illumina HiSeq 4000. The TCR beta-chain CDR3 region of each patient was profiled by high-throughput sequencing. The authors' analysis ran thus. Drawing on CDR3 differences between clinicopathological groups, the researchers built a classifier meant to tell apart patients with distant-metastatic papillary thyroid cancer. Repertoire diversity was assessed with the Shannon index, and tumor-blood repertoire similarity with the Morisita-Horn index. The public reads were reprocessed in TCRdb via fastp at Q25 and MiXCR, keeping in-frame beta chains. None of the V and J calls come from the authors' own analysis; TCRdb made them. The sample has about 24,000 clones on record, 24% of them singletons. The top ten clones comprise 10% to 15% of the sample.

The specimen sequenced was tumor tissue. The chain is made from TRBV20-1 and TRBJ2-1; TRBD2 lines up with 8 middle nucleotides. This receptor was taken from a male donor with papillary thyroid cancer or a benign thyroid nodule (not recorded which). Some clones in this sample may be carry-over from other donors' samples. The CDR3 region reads CSARDPSGSYNEQFF. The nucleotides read TGCAGTGCCCGTGACCCTAGCGGGTCCTACAATGAGCAGTTCTTC.